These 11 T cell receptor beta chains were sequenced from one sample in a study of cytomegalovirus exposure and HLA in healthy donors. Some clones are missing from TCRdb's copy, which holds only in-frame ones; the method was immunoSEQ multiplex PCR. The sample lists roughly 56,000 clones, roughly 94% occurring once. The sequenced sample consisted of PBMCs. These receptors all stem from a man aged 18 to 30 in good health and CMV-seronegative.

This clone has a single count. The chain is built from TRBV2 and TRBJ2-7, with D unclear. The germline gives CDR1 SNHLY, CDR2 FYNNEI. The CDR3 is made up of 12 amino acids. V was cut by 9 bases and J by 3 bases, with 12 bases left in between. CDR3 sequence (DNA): TGTGCCAGTAATGTACGGGTCTACGAGCAGTACTTC. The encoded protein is CASNVRVYEQYF.

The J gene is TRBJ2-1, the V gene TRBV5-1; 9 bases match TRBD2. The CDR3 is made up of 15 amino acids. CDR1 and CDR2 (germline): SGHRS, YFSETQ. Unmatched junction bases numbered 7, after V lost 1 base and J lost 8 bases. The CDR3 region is CASSLWASGKDEQFF. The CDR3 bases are TGCGCCAGCAGCTTGTGGGCTAGCGGGAAGGATGAGCAGTTCTTC.

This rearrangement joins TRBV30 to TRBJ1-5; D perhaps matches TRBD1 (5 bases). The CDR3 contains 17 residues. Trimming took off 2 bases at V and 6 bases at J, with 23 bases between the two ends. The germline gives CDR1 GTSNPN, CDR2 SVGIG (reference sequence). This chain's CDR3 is CAWSRGGGSNVGQPQHF. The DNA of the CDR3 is TGTGCCTGGAGTAGGGGTGGTGGCTCTAACGTAGGTCAGCCCCAGCATTTT.

This CDR3 reads CASSLIPSSGRQNIQYF. The CDR3, as DNA: TGTGCCAGCAGCTTGATCCCTTCGAGCGGGAGACAAAACATTCAGTACTTC. The chain uses TRBV7-8 and TRBJ2-4; 8 positions match TRBD2. This CDR3 region has 17 residues. Unmatched junction bases numbered 12, after V lost 3 bases and J lost 5 bases. Germline assignment: CDR1 SGHVS and CDR2 FQNEAQ.

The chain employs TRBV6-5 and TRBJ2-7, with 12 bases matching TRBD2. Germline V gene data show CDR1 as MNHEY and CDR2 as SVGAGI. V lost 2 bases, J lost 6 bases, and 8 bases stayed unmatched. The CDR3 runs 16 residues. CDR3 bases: TGTGCCAGCAGTTACGGGGGGCTAGCGGGAGGGGGCGAGCAGTACTTC. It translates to CASSYGGLAGGGEQYF.

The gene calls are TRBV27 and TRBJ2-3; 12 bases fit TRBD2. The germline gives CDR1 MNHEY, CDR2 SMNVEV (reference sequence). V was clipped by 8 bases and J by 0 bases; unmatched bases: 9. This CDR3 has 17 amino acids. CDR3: CASPRTSGETSTDTQYF. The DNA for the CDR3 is TGTGCCAGCCCTCGGACTAGCGGGGAAACTAGCACAGATACGCAGTATTTT.

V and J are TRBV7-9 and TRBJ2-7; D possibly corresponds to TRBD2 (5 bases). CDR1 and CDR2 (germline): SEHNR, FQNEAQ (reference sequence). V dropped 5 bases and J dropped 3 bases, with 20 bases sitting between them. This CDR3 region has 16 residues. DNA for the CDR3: TGTGCCAGCAGCCATTCACACGCTAGCACTAACTACGAGCAGTACTTC. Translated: CASSHSHASTNYEQYF.

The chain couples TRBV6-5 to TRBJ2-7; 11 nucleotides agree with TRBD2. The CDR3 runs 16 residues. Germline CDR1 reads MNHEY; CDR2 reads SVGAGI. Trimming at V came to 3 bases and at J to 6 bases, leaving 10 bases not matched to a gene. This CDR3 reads CASSYGSGRAFSEQYF. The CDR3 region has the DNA TGTGCCAGCAGTTATGGTAGCGGGAGGGCCTTCTCCGAGCAGTACTTC.

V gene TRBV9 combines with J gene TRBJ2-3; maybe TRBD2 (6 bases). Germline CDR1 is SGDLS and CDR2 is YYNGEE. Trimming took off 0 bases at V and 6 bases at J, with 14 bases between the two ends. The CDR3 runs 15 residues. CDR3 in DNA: TGTGCCAGCAGCGTAGGAGGCGGGGTCATGGATACGCAGTATTTT. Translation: CASSVGGGVMDTQYF.

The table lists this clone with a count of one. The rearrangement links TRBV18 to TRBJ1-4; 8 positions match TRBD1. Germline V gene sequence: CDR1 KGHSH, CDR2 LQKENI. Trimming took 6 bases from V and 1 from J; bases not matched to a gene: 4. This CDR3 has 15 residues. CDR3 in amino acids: CASSPGQGTNEKLFF. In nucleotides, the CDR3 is TGTGCCAGCTCCCCCGGACAGGGAACTAATGAAAAACTGTTTTTT.

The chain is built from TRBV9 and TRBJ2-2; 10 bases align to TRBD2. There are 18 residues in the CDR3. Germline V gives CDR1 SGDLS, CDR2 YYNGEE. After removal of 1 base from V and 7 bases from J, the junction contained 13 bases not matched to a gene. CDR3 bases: TGTGCCAGCAGCGTATTTTCCGGGCTAGCGGGAGTAGGCGGGGAGCTGTTTTTT. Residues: CASSVFSGLAGVGGELFF.